A single sample is the source of the 9 T cell receptor beta chains below, sequenced in a study of shared clonotypes between healthy human individuals. This table comes from immunoSEQ multiplex PCR, and its TCRdb copy is limited to in-frame clones, with some not included. Among roughly 2,300,000 clones listed, less than 95% were seen once. The sample taken for sequencing was naive CD4+ T cells from PBMCs. The subset: CD45RA+ positively selected. These TCRs come from a man between 18 and 29 years old in good health. Some clones in this sample may be carry-over from other donors' samples.

The chain employs TRBV7-2 and TRBJ1-2; weak D call: TRBD1 (5 bases). CDR3 length: 13 residues. V was cut by 4 bases and J by 2 bases, with 8 bases left in between. The V gene's germline CDR1 is SGHTA and CDR2 FQGNSA. The CDR3 loop is CASSSRQNYGYTF. CDR3 bases: TGTGCCAGCAGCTCGCGACAGAACTATGGCTACACCTTC.

V is TRBV6-1 and J is TRBJ2-7; a possible D gene is TRBD1 (5 bases). V was shortened by 2 bases and J by 4 bases, with 12 bases between the two germline ends. This CDR3 is built from 14 residues. CDR1 is MNHNS, CDR2 SASEGT, per germline. This CDR3 is CASSEQGSPYEQYF. The CDR3 bases are TGTGCCAGCAGTGAACAGGGAAGTCCATACGAGCAGTACTTC.

As regards this clone: Other nucleotide sequences in the sample specify the same CDR3. The rearrangement joins TRBV7-3 to TRBJ1-1; D call uncertain. The V and J ends lost 2 bases and 1 base respectively, with 5 bases between them. CDR1 SGHTA and CDR2 FQGTGA come from the germline V gene. The CDR3 is 13 amino acids. Here the CDR3 reads CASSLQENTEAFF. CDR3 in DNA: TGTGCCAGCAGCTTACAGGAGAACACTGAAGCTTTCTTT.

The chain combines TRBV28 with TRBJ2-7, with 9 nucleotides matching TRBD1. The V gene's germline CDR1 is MDHEN and CDR2 SYDVKM. Trimming at V came to 10 bases and at J to 3 bases, leaving 4 bases not matched to a gene. CDR3 size: 12 residues. DNA for the CDR3: TGTGCCACAGGGACAGGGATCTACGAGCAGTACTTC. Amino acids: CATGTGIYEQYF.

This chain uses TRBV28 with TRBJ1-4; possible D gene TRBD1, 5 bases. CDR3 length: 17 amino acids. Between the trimmed V and J ends, which lost 6 bases and 8 bases, there was a span of 25 bases. Germline assignment: CDR1 MDHEN and CDR2 SYDVKM. The CDR3 DNA reads as TGTGCCAGCAGGTCGAGACCCCTGAGGGGAGTGGGCGAAAAACTGTTTTTT. Protein sequence: CASRSRPLRGVGEKLFF.

The rearrangement links TRBV4-3 to TRBJ1-4; tentative D call: TRBD1 (6 bases). The germline CDR1 and CDR2 sequences are LGHNA and YSLEER. The V end was cut by 0 bases, the J end by 8 bases, with 13 bases between. This CDR3 is built from 15 residues. CDR3 loop: CASSQDWGAEEKLFF. The CDR3 nucleotides read TGCGCCAGCAGCCAAGATTGGGGGGCCGAAGAAAAACTGTTTTTT.

As regards this clone: Other DNA sequences in the same sample also yield this CDR3. This chain uses TRBV5-1 with TRBJ2-2, with 7 bases fitting TRBD1. Germline V CDR1 and CDR2: SGHRS, YFSETQ. V dropped 0 bases and J dropped 2; count of bases not matched to a gene: 1. This CDR3 is 15 amino acids long. CDR3 in DNA: TGCGCCAGCAGCTTGGGGACAGGTAACACCGGGGAGCTGTTTTTT. This codes for CASSLGTGNTGELFF.

The rearrangement uses TRBV11-2 and TRBJ2-3; TRBD2 might be the D (6 bases). The germline V and J ends were trimmed by 6 bases and 4 bases, with 11 bases remaining between them. Germline V lookup: CDR1 SGHAT, CDR2 FQNNGV. The length of the CDR3 is 13 residues. The CDR3 DNA sequence: TGTGCCAGCAGGGAGGGCTCCCCAGATACGCAGTATTTT. The encoded protein is CASREGSPDTQYF.

J is TRBJ1-1 and V is TRBV18, with 9 bases that match TRBD1. Germline V gene sequence: CDR1 KGHSH, CDR2 LQKENI. V lost 3 bases, J lost 4 bases, and 9 bases stayed unmatched. There are 16 residues in the CDR3. The DNA for the CDR3 is TGTGCCAGCTCACCCGACAGGACAGGGGTGACCACTGAAGCTTTCTTT. Its translation: CASSPDRTGVTTEAFF.